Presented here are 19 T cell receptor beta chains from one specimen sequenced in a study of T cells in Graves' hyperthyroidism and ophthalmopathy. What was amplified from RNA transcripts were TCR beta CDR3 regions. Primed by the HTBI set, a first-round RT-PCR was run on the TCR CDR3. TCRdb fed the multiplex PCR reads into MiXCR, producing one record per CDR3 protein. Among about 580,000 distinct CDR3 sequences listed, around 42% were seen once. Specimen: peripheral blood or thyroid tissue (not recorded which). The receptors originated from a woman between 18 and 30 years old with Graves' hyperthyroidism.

As DNA, the CDR3 is TGTGCCAGCAGCTTAGGTTGGGACAGGGGTCCCCAGTACTTC. Protein product: CASSLGWDRGPQYF. The chain employs TRBV7-6 and TRBJ2-5, with 10 bases fitting TRBD1. V lost 1 base to trimming and J lost 9 bases; unmatched junction nucleotides: 5. The CDR3 length is 14 residues. Germline V gene sequence: CDR1 SGHVS, CDR2 FNYEAQ.

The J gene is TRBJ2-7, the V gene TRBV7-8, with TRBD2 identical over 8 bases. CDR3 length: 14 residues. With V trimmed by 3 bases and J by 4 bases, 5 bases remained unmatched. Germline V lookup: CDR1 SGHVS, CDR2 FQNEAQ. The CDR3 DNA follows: TGTGCCAGCAGCTTCAAGCGGGAGTGGTACGAGCAGTACTTC. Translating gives CASSFKREWYEQYF.

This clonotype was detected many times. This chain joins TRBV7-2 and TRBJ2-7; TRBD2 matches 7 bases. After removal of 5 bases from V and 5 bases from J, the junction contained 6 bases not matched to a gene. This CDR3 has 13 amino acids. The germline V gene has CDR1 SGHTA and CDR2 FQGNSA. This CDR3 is CASSLLARHEQYF. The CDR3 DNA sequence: TGTGCCAGCAGCCTACTAGCGAGACACGAGCAGTACTTC.

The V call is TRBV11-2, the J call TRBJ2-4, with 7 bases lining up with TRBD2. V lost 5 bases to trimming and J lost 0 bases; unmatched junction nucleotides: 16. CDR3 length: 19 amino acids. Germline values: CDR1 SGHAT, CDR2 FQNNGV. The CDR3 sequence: CASSPLRPSGVLAKNIQYF. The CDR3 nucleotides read TGTGCCAGCAGCCCCCTCAGGCCTAGCGGCGTCTTAGCCAAAAACATTCAGTACTTC. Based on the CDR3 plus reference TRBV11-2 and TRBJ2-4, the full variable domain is EAGVAQSPRYKIIEKRQSVAFWCNPISGHATLYWYQQILGQGPKLLIQFQNNGVVDDSQLPKDRFSAERLKGVDSTLKIQPAKLEDSAVYLCASSPLRPSGVLAKNIQYFGAGTRLSVL.

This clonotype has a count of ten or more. The CDR3 is CAIGRAGLAYEQYF. CDR3 DNA: TGTGCCATCGGCCGGGCCGGACTAGCCTACGAGCAGTACTTC. V gene TRBV6-5 combines with J gene TRBJ2-7, with TRBD2 matching over 7 bases. The germline gives CDR1 MNHEY, CDR2 SVGAGI. With V trimmed by 10 bases and J by 2 bases, 11 bases remained unmatched. The CDR3 runs to 14 residues.

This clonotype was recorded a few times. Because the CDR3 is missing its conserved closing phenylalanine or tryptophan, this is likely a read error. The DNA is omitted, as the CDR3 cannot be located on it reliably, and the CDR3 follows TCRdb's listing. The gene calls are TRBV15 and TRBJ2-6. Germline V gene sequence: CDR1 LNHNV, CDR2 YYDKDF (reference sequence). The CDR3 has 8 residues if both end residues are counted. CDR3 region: CATSSRTS.

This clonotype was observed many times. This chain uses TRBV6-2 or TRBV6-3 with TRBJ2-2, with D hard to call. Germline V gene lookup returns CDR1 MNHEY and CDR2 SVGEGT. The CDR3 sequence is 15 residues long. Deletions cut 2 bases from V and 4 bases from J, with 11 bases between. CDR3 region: CASSYAGRGTGELFF. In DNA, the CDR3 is TGTGCCAGCAGTTACGCCGGACGCGGCACCGGGGAGCTGTTTTTT.

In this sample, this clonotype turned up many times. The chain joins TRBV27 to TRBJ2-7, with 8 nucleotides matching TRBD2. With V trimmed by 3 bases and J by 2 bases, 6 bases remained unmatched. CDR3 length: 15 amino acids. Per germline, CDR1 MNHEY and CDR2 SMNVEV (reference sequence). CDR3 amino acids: CASSLSLAEPYEQYF. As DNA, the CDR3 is TGTGCCAGCAGTTTGTCACTAGCGGAGCCCTACGAGCAGTACTTC.

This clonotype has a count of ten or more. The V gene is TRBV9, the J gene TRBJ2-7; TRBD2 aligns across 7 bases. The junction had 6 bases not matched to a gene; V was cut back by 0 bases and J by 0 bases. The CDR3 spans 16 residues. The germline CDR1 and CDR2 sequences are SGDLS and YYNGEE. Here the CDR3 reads CASSVAGGSRSYEQYF. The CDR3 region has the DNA TGTGCCAGCAGCGTAGCTGGCGGGAGCCGCTCCTACGAGCAGTACTTC. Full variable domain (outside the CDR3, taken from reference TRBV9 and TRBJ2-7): DSGVTQTPKHLITATGQRVTLRCSPRSGDLSVYWYQQSLDQGLQFLIQYYNGEERAKGNILERFSAQQFPDLHSELNLSSLELGDSALYFCASSVAGGSRSYEQYFGPGTRLTVT.

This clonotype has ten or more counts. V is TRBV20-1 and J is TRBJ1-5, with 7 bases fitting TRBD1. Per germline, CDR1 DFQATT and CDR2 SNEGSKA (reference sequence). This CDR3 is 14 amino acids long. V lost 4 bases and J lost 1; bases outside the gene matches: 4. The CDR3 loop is CSAKQGSSNQPQHF. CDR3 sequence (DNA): TGCAGTGCTAAACAGGGGAGCAGCAATCAGCCCCAGCATTTT.

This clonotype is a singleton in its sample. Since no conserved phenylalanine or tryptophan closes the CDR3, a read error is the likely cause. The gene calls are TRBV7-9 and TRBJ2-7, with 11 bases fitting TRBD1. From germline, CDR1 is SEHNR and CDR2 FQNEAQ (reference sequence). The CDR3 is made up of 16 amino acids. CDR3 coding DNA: TGCGCCAGCAGCTTGGGCTTGTGGGACAGGGGGAACGAGCAGTACTCC. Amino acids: CASSLGLWDRGNEQYS.

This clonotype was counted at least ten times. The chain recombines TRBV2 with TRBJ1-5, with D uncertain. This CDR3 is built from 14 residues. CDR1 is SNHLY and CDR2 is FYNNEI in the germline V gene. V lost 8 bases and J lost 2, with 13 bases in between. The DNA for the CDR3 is TGTGCCAGCCGGTCCAGTTTCCGCAATCAGCCCCAGCATTTT. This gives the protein CASRSSFRNQPQHF.

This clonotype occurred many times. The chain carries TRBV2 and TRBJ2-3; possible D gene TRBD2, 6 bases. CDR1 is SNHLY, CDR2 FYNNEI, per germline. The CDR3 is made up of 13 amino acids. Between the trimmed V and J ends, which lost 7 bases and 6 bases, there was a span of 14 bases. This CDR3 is CASTPTSWDTQYF. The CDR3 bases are TGTGCCAGCACTCCAACTAGCTGGGATACGCAGTATTTT.

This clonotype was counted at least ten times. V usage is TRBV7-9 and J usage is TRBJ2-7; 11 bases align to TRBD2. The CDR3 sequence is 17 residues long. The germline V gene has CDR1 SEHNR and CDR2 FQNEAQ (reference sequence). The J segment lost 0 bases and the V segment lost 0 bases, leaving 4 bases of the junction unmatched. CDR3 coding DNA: TGTGCCAGCAGCTTAGCGGGACTAGCGGTTACCTCCTACGAGCAGTACTTC. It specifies CASSLAGLAVTSYEQYF.

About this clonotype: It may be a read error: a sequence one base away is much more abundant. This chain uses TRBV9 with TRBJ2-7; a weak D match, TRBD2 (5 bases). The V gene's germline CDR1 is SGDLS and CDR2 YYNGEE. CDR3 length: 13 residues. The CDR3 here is CASSPVGAYGQYF. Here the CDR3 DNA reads TGTGCCAGCTCACCAGTGGGAGCCTACGGGCAGTACTTC.

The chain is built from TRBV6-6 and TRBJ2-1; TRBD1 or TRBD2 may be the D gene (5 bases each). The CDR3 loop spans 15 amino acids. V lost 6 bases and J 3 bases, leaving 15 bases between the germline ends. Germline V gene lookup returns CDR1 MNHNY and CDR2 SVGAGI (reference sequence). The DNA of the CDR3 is TGTGCCAGCAGCTCCGAGGGGTTAGTCTACAATGAGCAGTTCTTC. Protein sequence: CASSSEGLVYNEQFF.

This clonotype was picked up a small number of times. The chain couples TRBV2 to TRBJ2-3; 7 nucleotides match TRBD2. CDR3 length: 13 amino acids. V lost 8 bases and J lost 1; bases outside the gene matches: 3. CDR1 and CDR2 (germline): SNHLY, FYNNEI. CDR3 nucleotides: TGTGCCAGCCGGCTAGCGGGCACAGATACGCAGTATTTT. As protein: CASRLAGTDTQYF.

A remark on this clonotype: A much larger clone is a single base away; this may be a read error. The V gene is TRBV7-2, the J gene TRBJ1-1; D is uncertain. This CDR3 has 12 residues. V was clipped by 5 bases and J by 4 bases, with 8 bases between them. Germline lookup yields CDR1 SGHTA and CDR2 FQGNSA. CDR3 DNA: TGTGCCAGCAGCCCCCTCTCCACTGAAGCTTTCTTT. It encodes CASSPLSTEAFF.

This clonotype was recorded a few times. The CDR3 DNA reads as TGCGCCAGCGGCTTTCCGGGACAGGGAAATCAGCCCCAGCATTTT. This translates into CASGFPGQGNQPQHF. The rearrangement uses TRBV4-1 and TRBJ1-5; 9 bases align to TRBD1. V gave up 8 bases and J gave up 4 bases; unmatched junction bases: 9. The CDR3 length is 15 residues. Germline lookup yields CDR1 MGHRA and CDR2 YSYEKL.